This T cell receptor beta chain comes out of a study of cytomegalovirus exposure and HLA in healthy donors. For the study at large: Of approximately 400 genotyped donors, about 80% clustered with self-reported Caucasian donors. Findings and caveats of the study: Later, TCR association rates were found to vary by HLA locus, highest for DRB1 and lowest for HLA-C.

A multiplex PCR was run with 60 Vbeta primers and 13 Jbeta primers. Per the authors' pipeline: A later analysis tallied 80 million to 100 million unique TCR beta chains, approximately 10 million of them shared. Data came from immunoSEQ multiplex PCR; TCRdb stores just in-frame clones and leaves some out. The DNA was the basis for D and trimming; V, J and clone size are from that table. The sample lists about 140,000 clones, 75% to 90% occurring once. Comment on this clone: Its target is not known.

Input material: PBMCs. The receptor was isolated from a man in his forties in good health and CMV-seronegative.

The CDR3 is CASSLALGTNEKLFF. CDR3 in DNA: TGCGCCAGCAGCTTGGCCCTCGGGACTAATGAAAAACTGTTTTTT. The J gene is TRBJ1-4, the V gene TRBV5-1; D gene ambiguous. CDR3 size: 15 residues. The germline V gene has CDR1 SGHRS and CDR2 YFSETQ. V shed 0 bases and J shed 2 bases, with 8 bases lying between them.